This record concerns one TCR beta chain sequence. Its specificity is unknown. The source of the sample is a study of T cell responses to AZD1222 COVID-19 vaccine. CDR3 length: 14 amino acids. Between the trimmed V and J ends, which lost 6 bases and 8 bases, there was a span of 17 bases. Germline assignment: CDR1 SGHNT and CDR2 YYREEE (reference sequence). This table comes from immunoSEQ multiplex PCR, and its TCRdb copy is limited to in-frame clones, with some not included. Of around 180,000 clones detected, 85% to 90% appear once; the ten largest clones hold about 25%. Overall study results and limits: Donors were largely white British and mainly female; clonal diversity was possibly underestimated.

The sample was peripheral blood, taken 28 days after the second AZD1222 dose. The chain carries TRBV5-4 and TRBJ2-2; perhaps TRBD2 as D (5 bases). The sequence came from an adult who received the AZD1222 COVID-19 vaccine. In nucleotides, the CDR3 is TGTGCCAGCAACCAAATAGGGAGTCCAGGGGAGCTGTTTTTT. This codes for CASNQIGSPGELFF.